What follows are 13 T cell receptor beta chains derived from one specimen sequenced in a study of blood T cell repertoires in COVID-19. TCRdb keeps only in-frame clones here, not all; method: immunoSEQ multiplex PCR. This sample has just under 350,000 clones, with 80% to 90% found just once. The sequenced sample was peripheral blood. The receptors were gathered from a man aged 25-45 years with active or convalescent COVID-19.

In this sample, this clone turned up once. The chain links TRBV5-6 to TRBJ2-5; 10 nucleotides agree with TRBD2. Per germline, CDR1 SGHDT and CDR2 YYEEEE. This CDR3 has 16 amino acids. V gave up 1 base and J gave up 5 bases; unmatched junction bases: 8. DNA for the CDR3: TGTGCCAGCAGCTTGAGGCGGAGCGGGGGGGCGGAGACCCAGTACTTC. This gives the protein CASSLRRSGGAETQYF.

This chain links TRBV11-2 with TRBJ1-2, with TRBD1 matching 7 bases. The CDR3 contains 15 residues. Germline V gene data show CDR1 as SGHAT and CDR2 as FQNNGV. V was clipped by 0 bases and J by 4 bases; unmatched bases: 5. Here the CDR3 reads CASSLDRGQAYGYTF. CDR3 in DNA: TGTGCCAGCAGCTTAGATCGCGGACAGGCCTATGGCTACACCTTC.

The rearrangement joins TRBV11-3 to TRBJ2-3, with TRBD1 as a possible D gene (6 bases). Trimming shortened V by 1 base and J by 5 bases, and 13 bases separated the two germline ends. CDR1 and CDR2 from the germline V gene are SGHNT and YENEEA. The CDR3 length is 15 residues. The CDR3 spells CASSLGQALGDTQYF. CDR3 bases: TGTGCCAGCAGCTTAGGACAGGCCCTTGGAGATACGCAGTATTTT.

This chain connects TRBV3-1 (or the pseudogene TRBV3-2) to TRBJ2-7; TRBD1 matches at 10 bases. With 4 bases clipped from V and 4 bases from J, the junction kept 4 bases outside the gene matches. Germline V gives CDR1 LGHDT, CDR2 YNNKEL (reference sequence). The CDR3 covers 14 residues. The CDR3 DNA follows: TGTGCCAGCAGCCTTAGGACAGGGGGTTACGAGCAGTACTTC. It yields the protein CASSLRTGGYEQYF.

This clone was seen a few times. This chain joins TRBV6-5 and TRBJ2-7, with a possible D match to TRBD1 (5 bases). The CDR3 has 13 amino acids. Germline V gene sequence: CDR1 MNHEY, CDR2 SVGAGI. The V gene lost 6 bases and the J gene lost 5 bases, with 14 bases spanning the gap. CDR3 loop: CASSPSGMHEQYF. CDR3 sequence (DNA): TGTGCCAGCAGCCCCTCAGGGATGCACGAGCAGTACTTC.

The CDR3, as DNA: TGTGCCAGCAGTTTTTCTCCTAATCAGCCCCAGCATTTT. Translating gives CASSFSPNQPQHF. The chain couples TRBV12-3 or TRBV12-4 to TRBJ1-5; D not certain. The CDR3 extends over 13 amino acids. Trimming shortened V by 3 bases and J by 4 bases, and 7 bases separated the two germline ends.

This chain links TRBV6-2 or TRBV6-3 with TRBJ2-1; D may be TRBD1 (6 bases). This CDR3 comprises 19 residues. Trimming removed 0 bases from V and 2 bases from J, with 20 bases in between. CDR1 and CDR2 from the germline V gene are MNHEY and SVGEGT. The CDR3 DNA reads as TGTGCCAGCAGTTACTCGATGGCTGGGTGGGACAACACCTACAATGAGCAGTTCTTC. Translated, it gives CASSYSMAGWDNTYNEQFF.

This rearrangement joins TRBV11-2 to TRBJ2-1, with D possibly being TRBD2 (6 bases). CDR1 SGHAT and CDR2 FQNNGV come from the germline V gene. This CDR3 region has 15 residues. The V end lost 1 base, the J end lost 5 bases, and 12 bases lay between the germline ends. Here the CDR3 reads CASSLAGVPHNEQFF. In DNA, the CDR3 is TGTGCCAGCAGCTTAGCGGGAGTCCCCCACAATGAGCAGTTCTTC.

The chain combines TRBV6-1 with TRBJ2-3; 8 positions agree with TRBD1. CDR1 and CDR2 (germline): MNHNS, SASEGT. The junction had 0 bases not matched to a gene; V was cut back by 3 bases and J by 1 base. The CDR3 runs to 14 residues. The DNA for the CDR3 is TGTGCCAGCAGTGAGACAGGGGGCACAGATACGCAGTATTTT. It yields the protein CASSETGGTDTQYF.

The chain has TRBV24-1 and TRBJ2-1; 8 bases align to TRBD1. The CDR3 has 13 amino acids. Germline V gives CDR1 KGHDR, CDR2 SFDVKD. Trimming at V came to 4 bases and at J to 16 bases, leaving 11 bases not matched to a gene. DNA for the CDR3: TGTGCCACCAGTGACCCCGCCACGGGACAGGAATTCTTC. Amino acids: CATSDPATGQEFF.

The rearrangement uses TRBV30 and TRBJ1-1; unclear D gene. The CDR3 has 13 amino acids. Germline V gene sequence: CDR1 GTSNPN, CDR2 SVGIG (reference sequence). V lost 0 bases to trimming and J lost 0 bases, with 5 bases between them. The CDR3 is CAWSVAMNTEAFF. DNA for the CDR3: TGTGCCTGGAGTGTGGCCATGAACACTGAAGCTTTCTTT.

This clone was observed a few times. J is TRBJ2-7 and V is TRBV7-2; TRBD1 is a possible D gene (7 bases). With 4 bases removed from V and 2 bases from J, the gap between germline ends came to 12 bases. The CDR3 has 14 residues. The germline CDR1 and CDR2 sequences are SGHTA and FQGNSA. CDR3 sequence reads: CASSWAGQTYEQYF. CDR3 sequence (DNA): TGTGCCAGCAGCTGGGCGGGACAGACCTACGAGCAGTACTTC. The full variable domain, completed using reference TRBV7-2 and TRBJ2-7, is GAGVSQSPSNKVTEKGKDVELRCDPISGHTALYWYRQSLGQGLEFLIYFQGNSAPDKSGLPSDRFSAERTGGSVSTLTIQRTQQEDSAVYLCASSWAGQTYEQYFGPGTRLTVT.

The chain uses TRBV7-2 and TRBJ2-7; 12 nucleotides agree with TRBD1. The trim removed 3 bases at V and 6 bases at J, leaving 6 bases unmatched. The CDR3 is 15 amino acids. CDR1 and CDR2 (germline): SGHTA, FQGNSA. The CDR3 coding sequence is TGTGCCAGCAGCTTTACCGGGACAGGGGGCGCCGAGCAGTACTTC. It yields the protein CASSFTGTGGAEQYF.